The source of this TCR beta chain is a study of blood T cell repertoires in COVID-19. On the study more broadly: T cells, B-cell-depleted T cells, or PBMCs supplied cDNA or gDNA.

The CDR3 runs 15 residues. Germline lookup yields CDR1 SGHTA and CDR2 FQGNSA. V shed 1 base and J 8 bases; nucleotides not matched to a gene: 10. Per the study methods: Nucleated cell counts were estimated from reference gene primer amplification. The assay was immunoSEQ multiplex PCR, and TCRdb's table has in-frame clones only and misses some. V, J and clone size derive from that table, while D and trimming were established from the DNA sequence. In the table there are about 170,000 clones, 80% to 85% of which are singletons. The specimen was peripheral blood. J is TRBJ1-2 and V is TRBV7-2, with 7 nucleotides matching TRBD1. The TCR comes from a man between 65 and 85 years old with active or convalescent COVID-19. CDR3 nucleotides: TGTGCCAGCAGCTTAGTAGGGACAGTTGAGGGAGGCTACACCTTC. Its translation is CASSLVGTVEGGYTF. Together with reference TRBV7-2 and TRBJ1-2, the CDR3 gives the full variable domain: GAGVSQSPSNKVTEKGKDVELRCDPISGHTALYWYRQSLGQGLEFLIYFQGNSAPDKSGLPSDRFSAERTGGSVSTLTIQRTQQEDSAVYLCASSLVGTVEGGYTFGSGTRLTVV.